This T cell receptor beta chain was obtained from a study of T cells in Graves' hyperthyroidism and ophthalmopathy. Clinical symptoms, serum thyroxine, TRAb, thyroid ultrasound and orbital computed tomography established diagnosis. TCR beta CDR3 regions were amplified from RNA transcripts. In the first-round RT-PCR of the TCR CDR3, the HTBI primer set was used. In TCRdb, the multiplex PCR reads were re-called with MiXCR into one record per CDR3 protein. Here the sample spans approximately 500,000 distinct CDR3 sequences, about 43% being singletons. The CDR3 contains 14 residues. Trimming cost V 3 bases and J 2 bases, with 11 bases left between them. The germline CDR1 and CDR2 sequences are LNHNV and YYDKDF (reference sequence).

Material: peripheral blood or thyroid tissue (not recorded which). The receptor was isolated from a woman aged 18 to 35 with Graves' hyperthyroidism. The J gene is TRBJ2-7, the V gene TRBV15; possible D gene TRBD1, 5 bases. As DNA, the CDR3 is TGTGCCACCAGCAGCTTGGACAAAACCTACGAGCAGTACTTC. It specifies CATSSLDKTYEQYF.